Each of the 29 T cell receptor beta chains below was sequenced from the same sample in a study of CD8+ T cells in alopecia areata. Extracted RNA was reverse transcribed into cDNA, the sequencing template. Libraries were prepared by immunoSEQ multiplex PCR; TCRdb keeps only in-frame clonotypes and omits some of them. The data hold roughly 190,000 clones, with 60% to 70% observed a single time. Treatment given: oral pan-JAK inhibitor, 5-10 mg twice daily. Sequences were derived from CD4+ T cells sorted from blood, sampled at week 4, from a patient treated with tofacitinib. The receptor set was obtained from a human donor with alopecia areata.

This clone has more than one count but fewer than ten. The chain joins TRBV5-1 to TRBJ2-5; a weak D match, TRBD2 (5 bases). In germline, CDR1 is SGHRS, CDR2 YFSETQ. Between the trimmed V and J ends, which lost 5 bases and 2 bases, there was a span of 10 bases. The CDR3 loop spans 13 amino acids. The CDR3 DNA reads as TGCGCCAGCAGGACCGGGATACAAGAGACCCAGTACTTC. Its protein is CASRTGIQETQYF.

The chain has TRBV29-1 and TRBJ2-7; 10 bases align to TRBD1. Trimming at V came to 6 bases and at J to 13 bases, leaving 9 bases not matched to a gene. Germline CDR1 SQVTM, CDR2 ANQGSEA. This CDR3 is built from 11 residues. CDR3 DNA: TGCAGCGTCACGACCGGGACAGGGGAATACTTC. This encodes CSVTTGTGEYF.

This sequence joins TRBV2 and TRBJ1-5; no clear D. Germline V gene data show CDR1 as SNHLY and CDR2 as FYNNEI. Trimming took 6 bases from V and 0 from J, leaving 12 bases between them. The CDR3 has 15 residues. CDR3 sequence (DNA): TGTGCCAGCAGGAAAGGCCCTTATAGCAATCAGCCCCAGCATTTT. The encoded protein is CASRKGPYSNQPQHF.

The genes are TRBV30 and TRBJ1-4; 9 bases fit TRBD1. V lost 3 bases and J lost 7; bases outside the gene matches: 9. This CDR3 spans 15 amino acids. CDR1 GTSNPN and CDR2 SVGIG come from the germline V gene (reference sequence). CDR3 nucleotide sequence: TGTGCCTGGAGCCCAAGGGGGACAGGGCGTGAAAAACTGTTTTTT. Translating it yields CAWSPRGTGREKLFF.

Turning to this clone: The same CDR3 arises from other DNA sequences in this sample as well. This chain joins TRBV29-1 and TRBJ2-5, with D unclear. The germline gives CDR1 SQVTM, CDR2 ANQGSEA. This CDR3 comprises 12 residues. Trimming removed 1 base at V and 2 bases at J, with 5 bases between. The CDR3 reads CSVEGGQETQYF. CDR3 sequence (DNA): TGCAGCGTTGAAGGCGGTCAAGAGACCCAGTACTTC.

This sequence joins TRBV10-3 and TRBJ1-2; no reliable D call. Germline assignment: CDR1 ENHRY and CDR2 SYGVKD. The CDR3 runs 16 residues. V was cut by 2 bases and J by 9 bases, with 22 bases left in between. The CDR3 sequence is CAISERFDILYVSYTF. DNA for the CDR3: TGTGCCATCAGTGAGAGATTTGACATACTCTACGTTAGCTACACCTTC.

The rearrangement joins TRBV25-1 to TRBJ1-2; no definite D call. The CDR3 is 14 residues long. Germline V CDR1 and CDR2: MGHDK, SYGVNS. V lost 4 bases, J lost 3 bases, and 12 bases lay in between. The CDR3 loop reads CASSGPGRHYGYTF. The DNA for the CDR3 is TGTGCCAGCAGTGGACCCGGACGGCACTATGGCTACACCTTC.

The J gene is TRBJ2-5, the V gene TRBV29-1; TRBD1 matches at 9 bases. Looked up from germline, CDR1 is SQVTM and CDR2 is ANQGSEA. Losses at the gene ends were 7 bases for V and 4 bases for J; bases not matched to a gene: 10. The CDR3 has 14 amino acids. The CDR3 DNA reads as TGCAGCGCCGCCGGGACAGGGTTTGGAGAGACCCAGTACTTC. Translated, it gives CSAAGTGFGETQYF.

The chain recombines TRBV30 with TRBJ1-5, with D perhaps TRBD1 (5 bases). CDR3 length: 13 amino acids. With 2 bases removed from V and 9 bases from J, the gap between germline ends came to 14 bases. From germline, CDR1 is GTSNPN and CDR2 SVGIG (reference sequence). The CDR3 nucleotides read TGTGCCTGGAGTCACCAGGGATTGGGGCCCCAGCATTTT. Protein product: CAWSHQGLGPQHF.

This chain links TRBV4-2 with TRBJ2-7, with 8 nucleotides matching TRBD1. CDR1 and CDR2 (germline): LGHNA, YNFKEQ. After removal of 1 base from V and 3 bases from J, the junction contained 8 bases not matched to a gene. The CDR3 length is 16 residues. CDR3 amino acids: CASSQGSDREDYEQYF. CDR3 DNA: TGTGCCAGCAGCCAAGGATCGGACAGGGAGGACTACGAGCAGTACTTC.

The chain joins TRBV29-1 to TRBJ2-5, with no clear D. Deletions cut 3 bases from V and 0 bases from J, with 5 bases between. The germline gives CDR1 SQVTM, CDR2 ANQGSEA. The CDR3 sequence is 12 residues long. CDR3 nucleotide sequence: TGCAGCGTTGACAGGAACCAAGAGACCCAGTACTTC. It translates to CSVDRNQETQYF.

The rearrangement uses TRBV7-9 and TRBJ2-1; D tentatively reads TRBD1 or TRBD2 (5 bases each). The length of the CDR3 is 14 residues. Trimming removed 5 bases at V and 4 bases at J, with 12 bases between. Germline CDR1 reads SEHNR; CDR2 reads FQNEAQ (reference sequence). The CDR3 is CASSPWDGYNEQFF. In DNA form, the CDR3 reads TGTGCCAGCAGCCCCTGGGACGGGTACAATGAGCAGTTCTTC. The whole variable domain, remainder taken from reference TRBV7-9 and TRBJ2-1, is DTGVSQNPRHKITKRGQNVTFRCDPISEHNRLYWYRQTLGQGPEFLTYFQNEAQLEKSRLLSDRFSAERPKGSFSTLEIQRTEQGDSAMYLCASSPWDGYNEQFFGPGTRLTVL.

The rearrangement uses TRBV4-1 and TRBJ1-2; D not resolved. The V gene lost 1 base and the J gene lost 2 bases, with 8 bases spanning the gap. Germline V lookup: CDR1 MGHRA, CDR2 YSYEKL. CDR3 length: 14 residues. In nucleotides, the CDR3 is TGCGCCAGCAGCCAAGCCGGTGGGAACTATGGCTACACCTTC. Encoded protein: CASSQAGGNYGYTF.

The CDR3 is CSAKGWTEAFF. CDR3 DNA sequence: TGCAGTGCTAAAGGGTGGACTGAAGCTTTCTTT. V usage is TRBV20-1 and J usage is TRBJ1-1; unclear D gene. Trimming removed 4 bases at V and 5 bases at J, with 8 bases between. Germline CDR1 DFQATT, CDR2 SNEGSKA (reference sequence). CDR3 length: 11 residues.

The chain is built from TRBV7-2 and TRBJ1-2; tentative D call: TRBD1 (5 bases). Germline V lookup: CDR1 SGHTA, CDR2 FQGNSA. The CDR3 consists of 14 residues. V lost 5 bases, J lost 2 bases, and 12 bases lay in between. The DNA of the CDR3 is TGTGCCAGCAGCAGGGGTGGGCCCAACTATGGCTACACCTTC. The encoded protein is CASSRGGPNYGYTF.

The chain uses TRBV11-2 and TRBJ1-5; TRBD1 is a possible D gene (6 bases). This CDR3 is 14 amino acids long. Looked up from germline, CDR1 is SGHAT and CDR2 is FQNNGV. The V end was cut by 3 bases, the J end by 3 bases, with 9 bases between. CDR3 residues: CASSLRGLNQPQHF. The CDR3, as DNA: TGTGCCAGCAGCTTGCGGGGGCTCAATCAGCCCCAGCATTTT.

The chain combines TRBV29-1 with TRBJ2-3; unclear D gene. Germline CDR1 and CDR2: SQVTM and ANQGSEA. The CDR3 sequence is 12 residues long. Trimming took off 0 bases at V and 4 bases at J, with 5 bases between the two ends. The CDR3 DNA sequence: TGCAGCGTTGAAGACAGTTCAGATACGCAGTATTTT. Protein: CSVEDSSDTQYF.

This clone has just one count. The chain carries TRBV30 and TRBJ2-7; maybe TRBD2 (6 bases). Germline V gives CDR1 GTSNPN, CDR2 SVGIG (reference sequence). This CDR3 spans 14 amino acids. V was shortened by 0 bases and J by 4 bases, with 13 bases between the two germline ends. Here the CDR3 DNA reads TGTGCCTGGAGTGTACGCAGGGACTCGTACGAGCAGTACTTC. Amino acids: CAWSVRRDSYEQYF.

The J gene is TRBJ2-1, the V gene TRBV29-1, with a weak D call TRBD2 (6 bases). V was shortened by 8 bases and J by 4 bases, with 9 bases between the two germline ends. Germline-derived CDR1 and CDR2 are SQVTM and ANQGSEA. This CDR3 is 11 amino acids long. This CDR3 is CSKGLYNEQFF. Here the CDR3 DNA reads TGCAGCAAGGGACTTTACAATGAGCAGTTCTTC.

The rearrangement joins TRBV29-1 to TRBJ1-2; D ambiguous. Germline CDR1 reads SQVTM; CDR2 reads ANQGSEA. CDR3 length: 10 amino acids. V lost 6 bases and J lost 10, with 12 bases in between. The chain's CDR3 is CSVVDGNYTF. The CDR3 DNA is TGCAGCGTCGTAGACGGAAACTACACCTTC.

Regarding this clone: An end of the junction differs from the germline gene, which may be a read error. The chain's CDR3 is CASRRQGNFGYTF. CDR3 nucleotide sequence: TGTGCCAGCAGACGACAGGGGAACTTTGGCTACACCTTC. The V call is TRBV6-5, the J call TRBJ1-2, with TRBD1 matching over 8 bases. The length of the CDR3 is 13 residues. Germline-derived CDR1 and CDR2 are MNHEY and SVGAGI.

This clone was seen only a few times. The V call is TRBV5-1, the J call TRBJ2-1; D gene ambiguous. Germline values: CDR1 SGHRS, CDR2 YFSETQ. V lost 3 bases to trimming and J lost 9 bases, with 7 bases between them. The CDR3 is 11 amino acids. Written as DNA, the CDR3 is TGCGCCAGCAGCTCGAGAGGTGAGCAGTTCTTC. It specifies CASSSRGEQFF.

The CDR3 sequence is CANRQGNEQFF. In DNA form, the CDR3 reads TGTGCCAACAGACAGGGAAATGAGCAGTTCTTC. V usage is TRBV6-1 and J usage is TRBJ2-1, with TRBD1 matching 7 bases. V lost 10 bases to trimming and J lost 7 bases; unmatched junction nucleotides: 4. This CDR3 has 11 amino acids. CDR1 is MNHNS, CDR2 SASEGT, per germline.

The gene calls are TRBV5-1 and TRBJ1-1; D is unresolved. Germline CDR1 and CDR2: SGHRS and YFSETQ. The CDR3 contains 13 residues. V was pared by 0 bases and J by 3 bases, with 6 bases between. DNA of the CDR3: TGCGCCAGCAGCTTGGGTGGGCACACTGAAGCTTTCTTT. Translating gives CASSLGGHTEAFF.

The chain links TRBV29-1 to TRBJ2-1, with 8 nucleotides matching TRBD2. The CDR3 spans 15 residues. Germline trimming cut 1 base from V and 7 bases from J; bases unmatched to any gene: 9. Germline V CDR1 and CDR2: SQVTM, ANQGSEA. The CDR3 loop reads CSVEGGLVWRNEQFF. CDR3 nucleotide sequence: TGCAGCGTTGAAGGGGGACTAGTATGGCGAAATGAGCAGTTCTTC.

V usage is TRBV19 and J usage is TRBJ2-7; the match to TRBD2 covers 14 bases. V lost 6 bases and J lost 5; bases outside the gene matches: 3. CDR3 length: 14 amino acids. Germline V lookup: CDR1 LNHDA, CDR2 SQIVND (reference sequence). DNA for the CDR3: TGTGCCAGTAGGAGGACTAGCGGGAGGAACGAGCAGTACTTC. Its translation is CASRRTSGRNEQYF.

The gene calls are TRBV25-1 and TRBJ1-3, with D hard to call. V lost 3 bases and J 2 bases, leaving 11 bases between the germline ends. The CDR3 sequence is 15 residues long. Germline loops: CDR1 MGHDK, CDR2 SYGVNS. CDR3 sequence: CASSDVSRAGNTIYF. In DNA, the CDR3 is TGTGCCAGCAGTGACGTCAGCAGAGCTGGAAACACCATATATTTT.

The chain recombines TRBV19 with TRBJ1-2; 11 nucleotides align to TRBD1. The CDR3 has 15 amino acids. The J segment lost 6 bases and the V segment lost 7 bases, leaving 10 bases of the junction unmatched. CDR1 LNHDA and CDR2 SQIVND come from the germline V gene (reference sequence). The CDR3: CASTHLDRGHDGYTF. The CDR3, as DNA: TGTGCCAGTACCCACCTGGACAGGGGGCACGATGGCTACACCTTC.

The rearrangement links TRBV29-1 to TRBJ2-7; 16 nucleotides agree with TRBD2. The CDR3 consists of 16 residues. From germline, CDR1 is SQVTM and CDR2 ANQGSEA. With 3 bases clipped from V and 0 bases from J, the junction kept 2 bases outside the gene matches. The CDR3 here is CSVEGLAGGNSYEQYF. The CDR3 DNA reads TGCAGCGTTGAGGGACTAGCGGGAGGGAACTCCTACGAGCAGTACTTC.